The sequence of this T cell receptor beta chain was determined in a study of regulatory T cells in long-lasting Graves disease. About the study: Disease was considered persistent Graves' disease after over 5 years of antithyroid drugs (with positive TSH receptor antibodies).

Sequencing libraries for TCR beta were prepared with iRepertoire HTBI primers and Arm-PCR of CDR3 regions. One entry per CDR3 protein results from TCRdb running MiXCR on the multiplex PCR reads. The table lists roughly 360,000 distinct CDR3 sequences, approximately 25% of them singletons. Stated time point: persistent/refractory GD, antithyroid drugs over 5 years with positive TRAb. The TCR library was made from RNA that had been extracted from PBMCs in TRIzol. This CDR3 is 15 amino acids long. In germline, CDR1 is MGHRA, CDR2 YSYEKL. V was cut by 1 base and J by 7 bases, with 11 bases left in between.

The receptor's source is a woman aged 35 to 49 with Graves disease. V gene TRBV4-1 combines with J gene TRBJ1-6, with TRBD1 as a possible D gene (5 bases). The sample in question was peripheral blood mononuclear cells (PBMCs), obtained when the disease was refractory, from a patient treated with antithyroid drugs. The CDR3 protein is CASSQVGLSNSPLHF. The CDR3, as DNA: TGCGCCAGCAGCCAAGTGGGACTCTCAAATTCACCCCTCCACTTT.